This TCR beta chain was sequenced during a study of T cell clonality in common variable immunodeficiency. The J segment lost 3 bases and the V segment lost 4 bases, leaving 6 bases of the junction unmatched. The CDR3 runs to 16 residues. The V gene's germline CDR1 is LNHDA and CDR2 SQIVND (reference sequence). This table comes from immunoSEQ multiplex PCR, and its TCRdb copy is limited to in-frame clones, with some not included. The sample contains more than 35,000 clones, none of them singletons. This clone was seen many times. No antigen is known for it. The CDR3 end falls 3 residues outside the read, so it is completed with the germline J gene. Points from the study as a whole: Reportedly, TCR beta sequences from common variable immunodeficiency showed fewer deletions and N-nucleotide insertions.

Material: peripheral blood mononuclear cells. The chain links TRBV19 to TRBJ1-5; 10 nucleotides match TRBD1. The sequence was obtained from a human donor with common variable immunodeficiency. The CDR3 region is CASSNRQGAINQPQHF. The part of the CDR3 DNA that was read is TGTGCCAGTAGTAACCGACAGGGGGCTATCAATCAGCCC.